These 5 T cell receptor beta chains share one sample of origin, sequenced in a study of blood T cells in healthy people across ages. For the second PCR, which ran for roughly 6 to 11 cycles, a sample-barcoded 5' primer and a J-beta primer mix were used. Via MiXCR, TCRdb re-called the 5' RACE reads, giving one row per CDR3 protein. Found here are about 730,000 distinct CDR3 sequences, roughly 41% of them singletons; the top ten hold about 20%. Specimen: blood. These receptors were taken from an older woman in good health.

Here the CDR3 DNA reads TGTGCCAGCAGCCCCGGCATCGAGACAGGGGGCGGCTACACCTTC. Its protein product is CASSPGIETGGGYTF. V and J are TRBV7-3 and TRBJ1-2; 10 positions match TRBD1. Germline V gene data show CDR1 as SGHTA and CDR2 as FQGTGA. This CDR3 is 15 amino acids long. Trimming cost V 5 bases and J 8 bases; bases outside gene matches: 11.

In nucleotides, the CDR3 is TGTGCCAGCAGTTACTCGTCGGGGGGTCAAGAGACCCAGTACTTC. It is translated as CASSYSSGGQETQYF. J is TRBJ2-5 and V is TRBV6-5; 7 bases match TRBD2. With 0 bases clipped from V and 2 bases from J, the junction kept 3 bases outside the gene matches. From germline, CDR1 is MNHEY and CDR2 SVGAGI. This CDR3 contains 15 residues.

The V and J genes are TRBV19 and TRBJ2-4, with 9 bases aligning to TRBD1. The J call is in doubt because the DNA end fits TRBJ2-7 better. Germline CDR1 reads LNHDA; CDR2 reads SQIVND (reference sequence). The CDR3 extends over 14 amino acids. The CDR3 spells CASSRDRAAYEQYF. The DNA for the CDR3 is TGTGCCAGTAGTAGGGACAGGGCAGCCTACGAGCAGTACTTC.

The V gene is TRBV21-1, the J gene TRBJ1-2; the table gives TRBD1 as D, unverified against the DNA. TRBV21-1 is a pseudogene locus. The CDR3 is made up of 18 amino acids. The CDR3 coding sequence is TGTGCCAGCAGCCCGAAGCGAGGGGGGTTTCGACTTTTCTATGGCTACACCTTC. Its translation is CASSPKRGGFRLFYGYTF.

This clonotype appeared many times. The genes are TRBV4-2 and TRBJ2-7; no firm D call. This CDR3 region has 15 residues. Germline CDR1 LGHNA, CDR2 YNFKEQ. V gave up 0 bases and J gave up 3 bases, with 12 bases separating them. The CDR3 sequence: CASSQDDNLRYEQYF. The CDR3 DNA follows: TGTGCCAGCAGCCAAGATGATAACCTCCGCTACGAGCAGTACTTC.